These 25 T cell receptor beta chains were sequenced from one sample in a study of T cell repertoires in cytomegalovirus infection. Each CDR3 protein is one row after TCRdb ran MiXCR on the reads. This sample has hundreds of thousands of distinct CDR3 sequences, with under 40% found just once. The sequencing sample was made of PBMCs. These receptors came from a human donor in good health (CMV status not recorded). Some clones in this sample may be carry-over from other donors' samples.

The sample holds a few counts of this clonotype. The chain uses TRBV19 and TRBJ1-1, with 7 bases identical to TRBD1. V shed 4 bases, J shed 6 bases, and the junction held 8 bases outside the gene matches. This CDR3 contains 14 residues. Looked up from germline, CDR1 is LNHDA and CDR2 is SQIVND (reference sequence). This CDR3 reads CASSKTGLISEAFF. The CDR3 DNA follows: TGTGCCAGTAGTAAGACAGGGTTAATCTCTGAAGCTTTCTTT.

With regard to this clonotype: Here the CDR3 omits its conserved ending phenylalanine or tryptophan, so a read error is the likely source. This rearrangement joins TRBV28 to TRBJ2-7; D may be TRBD1 or TRBD2 (6 bases each). CDR1 is MDHEN, CDR2 SYDVKM, per germline. Trimming removed 7 bases at V and 6 bases at J, with 19 bases between. The CDR3 is made up of 14 amino acids. The CDR3 sequence: CASTHGGQGGEQYL. In nucleotides, the CDR3 is TGTGCCAGCACCCATGGGGGGCAGGGAGGCGAGCAGTACTTA.

The chain joins TRBV20-1 to TRBJ2-3; 10 bases align to TRBD2. Germline CDR1 is DFQATT and CDR2 is SNEGSKA (reference sequence). The CDR3 contains 17 residues. The V segment lost 3 bases and the J segment 3 bases; nucleotides outside the gene matches: 12. The CDR3 loop is CSASGAGGPQGTDTQYF. CDR3 nucleotides: TGCAGTGCTAGCGGAGCGGGGGGGCCTCAAGGTACAGATACGCAGTATTTT.

This clonotype showed up just a few times. The chain uses TRBV13 and TRBJ2-5; 10 nucleotides line up with TRBD2. CDR1 and CDR2 from the germline V gene are PRHDT and FYEKMQ (reference sequence). The CDR3 is 15 residues long. V gave up 2 bases and J gave up 4 bases; unmatched junction bases: 4. CDR3 DNA sequence: TGTGCCAGCAGCTTAAGGCTAGCGGGGGTAGAGACCCAGTACTTC. Its translation is CASSLRLAGVETQYF.

This chain connects TRBV15 to TRBJ1-5; tentatively, D is TRBD1 (5 bases). V lost 4 bases and J lost 4, with 14 bases in between. The germline CDR1 and CDR2 sequences are LNHNV and YYDKDF (reference sequence). CDR3 length equals 15 residues. CDR3: CATSTFRGTNQPQHF. The CDR3 coding sequence is TGTGCCACCAGCACCTTCCGGGGGACGAATCAGCCCCAGCATTTT.

The V and J genes are TRBV18 and TRBJ2-1, with no clear D. CDR1 KGHSH and CDR2 LQKENI come from the germline V gene. The V and J ends lost 4 bases and 5 bases respectively, with 9 bases between them. This CDR3 region has 13 residues. Here the CDR3 DNA reads TGTGCCAGCTCACACGACTGGGACAATGAGCAGTTCTTC. Residues: CASSHDWDNEQFF. The whole variable domain, remainder taken from reference TRBV18 and TRBJ2-1, is NAGVMQNPRHLVRRRGQEARLRCSPMKGHSHVYWYRQLPEEGLKFMVYLQKENIIDESGMPKERFSAEFPKEGPSILRIQQVVRGDSAAYFCASSHDWDNEQFFGPGTRLTVL.

This chain links TRBV12-3 or TRBV12-4 with TRBJ1-5; 8 bases match TRBD1. This CDR3 has 16 residues. J lost 6 bases, V lost 0 bases, and 7 bases had no gene match. CDR3 loop: CASSLAMGQDGQPQHF. The CDR3 nucleotides read TGTGCCAGCAGTTTAGCAATGGGACAGGACGGTCAGCCCCAGCATTTT.

This sequence joins TRBV19 and TRBJ2-3; D perhaps matches TRBD2 (6 bases). The CDR3 is 17 residues long. CDR1 is LNHDA, CDR2 SQIVND, per germline (reference sequence). V was clipped by 5 bases and J by 3 bases, with 21 bases between them. This CDR3 is CASSWSGLAGGTDTQYF. CDR3 DNA sequence: TGTGCCAGTAGTTGGTCTGGCCTAGCCGGGGGAACAGATACGCAGTATTTT.

This clonotype has more than one count but fewer than ten. The gene calls are TRBV7-2 and TRBJ2-1; 9 positions agree with TRBD2. Germline V CDR1 and CDR2: SGHTA, FQGNSA. The V segment lost 5 bases and the J segment 7 bases; nucleotides outside the gene matches: 12. The CDR3 contains 16 residues. The DNA of the CDR3 is TGTGCCAGCAGCCTAAGGCGGGGGGGCCAGGGTAATGAGCAGTTCTTC. It translates to CASSLRRGGQGNEQFF.

This clonotype was counted between two and nine times. The rearrangement uses TRBV5-6 and TRBJ2-1; D not certain. The CDR3 length is 13 residues. Between the trimmed V and J ends, which lost 9 bases and 5 bases, there was a span of 15 bases. Germline CDR1 SGHDT, CDR2 YYEEEE. In nucleotides, the CDR3 is TGTGCCATCCACGTGGGGAAAGACAATGAGCAGTTCTTC. Protein sequence: CAIHVGKDNEQFF.

DNA for the CDR3: TGCAGCGTTGCATCCTGGAGGAACACTGAAGCTTTCTTT. This encodes CSVASWRNTEAFF. V usage is TRBV29-1 and J usage is TRBJ1-1; D unclear. The CDR3 is 13 amino acids. Germline V gene data show CDR1 as SQVTM and CDR2 as ANQGSEA. Trimming removed 4 bases at V and 1 base at J, with 10 bases between.

This clonotype was observed many times. The rearrangement uses TRBV11-2 and TRBJ1-1; D gene uncertain. Trimming took off 1 base at V and 2 bases at J, with 8 bases between the two ends. The CDR3 covers 14 residues. CDR1 is SGHAT and CDR2 is FQNNGV in the germline V gene. The CDR3 reads CASSLGQPNTEAFF. The CDR3 region has the DNA TGTGCCAGCAGCTTAGGGCAGCCTAACACTGAAGCTTTCTTT.

This clonotype showed up just a few times. The CDR3 nucleotides read TGCGCCAGCAGTGAGTACAGCGGGGGCCACCGAGATACGCAGTATTTT. Protein: CASSEYSGGHRDTQYF. The rearrangement joins TRBV10-1 to TRBJ2-3; 8 positions agree with TRBD2. Germline-derived CDR1 and CDR2 are WNHNN and SYGVQD (reference sequence). This CDR3 region has 16 residues. The ends lost 1 base at V and 5 bases at J; junction bases unmatched: 8.

The rearrangement joins TRBV20-1 to TRBJ1-3; D gene uncertain. The CDR3 runs to 15 residues. Germline V lookup: CDR1 DFQATT, CDR2 SNEGSKA (reference sequence). Deletions cut 0 bases from V and 2 bases from J, with 11 bases between. The CDR3 sequence: CSARDPLPPGNTIYF. The CDR3 region has the DNA TGCAGTGCTAGAGATCCTCTCCCTCCTGGAAACACCATATATTTT.

As to this clonotype: The CDR3 end shows no conserved phenylalanine or tryptophan, and so a read error is likely. No DNA is shown, since the ends of the CDR3 on it are uncertain; the CDR3 is the one TCRdb lists. V and J are TRBV28 and TRBJ1-5. Germline V lookup: CDR1 MDHEN, CDR2 SYDVKM. The CDR3 is 16 residues long, counting both termini. The CDR3 here is CASSPLGSYSNQPQPC.

A few counts support this clonotype. J is TRBJ1-3 and V is TRBV2; D is unclear. There are 13 residues in the CDR3. Germline V gene lookup returns CDR1 SNHLY and CDR2 FYNNEI. V lost 5 bases, J lost 4 bases, and 9 bases lay in between. The CDR3 nucleotides read TGTGCCAGCAGTCGGGAGACAGGAAACACCATATATTTT. Encoded protein: CASSRETGNTIYF. Complete variable domain (other parts from reference TRBV2 and TRBJ1-3): EPEVTQTPSHQVTQMGQEVILRCVPISNHLYFYWYRQILGQKVEFLVSFYNNEISEKSEIFDDQFSVERPDGSNFTLKIRSTKLEDSAMYFCASSRETGNTIYFGEGSWLTVV.

V usage is TRBV5-1 and J usage is TRBJ1-1, with D uncertain. There are 14 residues in the CDR3. Germline loops: CDR1 SGHRS, CDR2 YFSETQ. V lost 4 bases to trimming and J lost 1 base, with 11 bases between them. CDR3 protein: CASSPNRENTEAFF. As DNA, the CDR3 is TGCGCCAGCAGCCCGAACCGGGAGAACACTGAAGCTTTCTTT.

The chain recombines TRBV7-8 with TRBJ1-5, with a possible D match to TRBD1 (6 bases). Germline CDR1 is SGHVS and CDR2 is FQNEAQ. The CDR3 runs 16 residues. Trimming removed 1 base at V and 1 base at J, with 11 bases between. CDR3 in amino acids: CASSLGGGASNQPQHF. The CDR3 DNA is TGTGCCAGCAGCTTAGGAGGGGGGGCCAGCAATCAGCCCCAGCATTTT.

Regarding this clonotype: At one end, the junction sequence differs from germline, possibly due to a read error. V gene TRBV20-1 combines with J gene TRBJ1-1; D gene ambiguous. Germline V lookup: CDR1 DFQATT, CDR2 SNEGSKA (reference sequence). This CDR3 region has 12 residues. The CDR3 DNA reads TGCAGTGCAACCCCGGCTAGGGCTGAAGCTTTATTT. Residues: CSATPARAEALF.

In its sample, this clonotype was seen a few times. CDR3 loop: CASSAGYQPQHF. CDR3 nucleotides: TGTGCCAGCAGCGCGGGGTATCAGCCCCAGCATTTT. The V call is TRBV12-3 or TRBV12-4, the J call TRBJ1-5; D unresolved. Trimming took 6 bases from V and 5 from J, leaving 8 bases between them. The CDR3 consists of 12 residues.

This chain connects TRBV14 to TRBJ2-1; 7 bases map to TRBD1. Germline V CDR1 and CDR2: SGHDN, FVKESK. V gave up 0 bases and J gave up 13 bases; unmatched junction bases: 12. CDR3 length equals 15 residues. The chain's CDR3 is CASSQENPPGTEQFF. The CDR3 nucleotides read TGTGCCAGCAGCCAAGAGAACCCACCCGGGACAGAACAGTTCTTC.

The chain recombines TRBV10-3 with TRBJ1-1; 8 bases fit TRBD1. This CDR3 contains 15 residues. The germline V gene encodes CDR1 ENHRY and CDR2 SYGVKD. Trimming removed 3 bases from V and 4 bases from J; junction bases left unmatched: 7. Here the CDR3 DNA reads TGTGCCATCAGTGACCCAGGACAGGGAAGCACTGAAGCTTTCTTT. Its protein is CAISDPGQGSTEAFF.

The V and J genes are TRBV5-3 and TRBJ1-1, with D hard to call. TRBV5-3 is marked as an open reading frame, function uncertain. V lost 8 bases to trimming and J lost 2 bases, with 19 bases between them. CDR3 length: 15 amino acids. CDR3 nucleotide sequence: TGTGCCAGCAGCCTTCGGACGGGGAGCAACACTGAAGCTTTCTTT. It is translated as CASSLRTGSNTEAFF.

This clonotype appeared many times. The chain uses TRBV7-8 and TRBJ1-1, with D perhaps matching TRBD1 (6 bases). The ends were cut back, 1 base at V and 7 bases at J, with 13 bases in the middle. CDR1 SGHVS and CDR2 FQNEAQ come from the germline V gene. This CDR3 is 14 amino acids long. CDR3 loop: CASSLGGGPSEAFF. CDR3 DNA: TGTGCCAGCAGCTTAGGAGGGGGGCCAAGTGAAGCTTTCTTT. Complete variable domain (other parts from reference TRBV7-8 and TRBJ1-1): GAGVSQSPRYKVAKRGQDVALRCDPISGHVSLFWYQQALGQGPEFLTYFQNEAQLDKSGLPSDRFFAERPEGSVSTLKIQRTQQEDSAVYLCASSLGGGPSEAFFGQGTRLTVV.

The CDR3 coding sequence is TGTGCCAGCAGCGTGGGACTAGCGACCGAGACCCAGTACTTC. This translates into CASSVGLATETQYF. The chain joins TRBV5-6 to TRBJ2-5; 10 bases are shared with TRBD2. This CDR3 is built from 14 residues. CDR1 is SGHDT, CDR2 YYEEEE, per germline. Trimming took 4 bases from V and 5 from J; bases not matched to a gene: 5. Filled out from reference TRBV5-6 and TRBJ2-5, the complete variable domain reads DAGVTQSPTHLIKTRGQQVTLRCSPKSGHDTVSWYQQALGQGPQFIFQYYEEEERQRGNFPDRFSGHQFPNYSSELNVNALLLGDSALYLCASSVGLATETQYFGPGTRLLVL.